A single sample gave rise to the 17 T cell receptor beta chains below, sequenced in a study of blood T cell repertoires in COVID-19. TCRdb's copy holds only in-frame clones and misses some; the assay was immunoSEQ multiplex PCR. This sample has some 220,000 clones; around four fifths occur once, and the top ten carry approximately 5.6%. Source material: peripheral blood. The receptors shown here come from a woman between 65 and 79 years old with COVID-19, enrolled during active disease.

Details on this clone: Other DNA sequences in the same sample also yield this CDR3. The V and J genes are TRBV18 and TRBJ1-2; 11 positions match TRBD1. V was clipped by 2 bases and J by 4 bases; unmatched bases: 3. The CDR3 loop spans 15 amino acids. From germline, CDR1 is KGHSH and CDR2 LQKENI. The CDR3 bases are TGTGCCAGCTCACCATCGGGACAGGGGGGCTATGGCTACACCTTC. Amino acid sequence: CASSPSGQGGYGYTF. The full variable domain, completed using reference TRBV18 and TRBJ1-2, is NAGVMQNPRHLVRRRGQEARLRCSPMKGHSHVYWYRQLPEEGLKFMVYLQKENIIDESGMPKERFSAEFPKEGPSILRIQQVVRGDSAAYFCASSPSGQGGYGYTFGSGTRLTVV.

The CDR3 bases are TGTGCCAGCAAGCTCGGACTAGCGGGAGTTTACGAGCAGTACTTC. As protein: CASKLGLAGVYEQYF. The chain uses TRBV6-5 and TRBJ2-7; 13 positions agree with TRBD2. The V segment lost 7 bases and the J segment 4 bases; nucleotides outside the gene matches: 7. Germline lookup yields CDR1 MNHEY and CDR2 SVGAGI. CDR3 length: 15 residues.

In this sample, this clone turned up a few times. The chain recombines TRBV12-1 with TRBJ2-7; TRBD1 was called by the table and not checked on the DNA. TRBV12-1 is a listed pseudogene. CDR3 length: 14 residues. CDR3 bases: TGTGCCAGCAGCCCTCGTGACAAAACCTACGAGCAGTACTTC. Its translation: CASSPRDKTYEQYF.

The J gene is TRBJ1-2, the V gene TRBV14; a weak D match, TRBD1 (5 bases). Per germline, CDR1 SGHDN and CDR2 FVKESK. The CDR3 totals 12 residues. V was clipped by 5 bases and J by 5 bases, with 9 bases between them. The CDR3 reads CASSYDRYGYTF. CDR3 in DNA: TGTGCCAGCAGCTACGACAGATATGGCTACACCTTC.

This clone is a singleton in its sample. The rearrangement joins TRBV24-1 to TRBJ2-5; possibly TRBD2 for D (5 bases). V lost 0 bases and J lost 3, with 13 bases in between. CDR3 length: 16 residues. CDR1 and CDR2 (germline): KGHDR, SFDVKD. CDR3 residues: CATSDLVRSGKETQYF. CDR3 bases: TGTGCCACCAGTGATTTGGTAAGGTCGGGGAAAGAGACCCAGTACTTC.

V is TRBV10-3 and J is TRBJ2-3; TRBD2 aligns across 15 bases. V gave up 10 bases and J gave up 4 bases; unmatched junction bases: 3. The CDR3 runs 14 residues. Germline V lookup: CDR1 ENHRY, CDR2 SYGVKD. The CDR3 sequence: CATGTSGRSDTQYF. Here the CDR3 DNA reads TGTGCCACTGGGACTAGCGGGAGGTCAGATACGCAGTATTTT.

The J gene is TRBJ2-1, the V gene TRBV7-3, with 7 bases fitting TRBD1. The V gene's germline CDR1 is SGHTA and CDR2 FQGTGA. The CDR3 has 15 residues. V lost 2 bases and J lost 5; bases outside the gene matches: 6. CDR3 amino acids: CASSLVGTADNEQFF. The DNA of the CDR3 is TGTGCCAGCAGCTTAGTCGGGACAGCCGACAATGAGCAGTTCTTC. The variable domain in full, with the rest retrieved from reference TRBV7-3 and TRBJ2-1, is GAGVSQTPSNKVTEKGKYVELRCDPISGHTALYWYRQSLGQGPEFLIYFQGTGAADDSGLPNDRFFAVRPEGSVSTLKIQRTERGDSAVYLCASSLVGTADNEQFFGPGTRLTVL.

The V gene is TRBV12-3 or TRBV12-4, the J gene TRBJ1-5, with 8 bases lining up with TRBD1. This CDR3 has 13 residues. The J segment lost 12 bases and the V segment lost 6 bases, leaving 10 bases of the junction unmatched. The CDR3 bases are TGTGCCAGCAGGACCCAGGGGGCCGGGATCCAGCATTTT. Its translation: CASRTQGAGIQHF.

The chain has TRBV30 and TRBJ1-6, with D possibly matching TRBD1 (6 bases). Germline CDR1 and CDR2: GTSNPN and SVGIG (reference sequence). The V gene lost 2 bases and the J gene lost 6 bases, with 17 bases spanning the gap. The CDR3 is 16 residues long. The CDR3 bases are TGTGCCTGGAGTACCGGACAGTCATGGGGTAATTCACCCCTCCACTTT. As protein: CAWSTGQSWGNSPLHF. The whole variable domain, filled in from reference TRBV30 and TRBJ1-6, reads SQTIHQWPATLVQPVGSPLSLECTVEGTSNPNLYWYRQAAGRGLQLLFYSVGIGQISSEVPQNLSASRPQDRQFILSSKKLLLSDSGFYLCAWSTGQSWGNSPLHFGNGTRLTVT.

This clone was seen once. This chain uses TRBV5-1 with TRBJ2-7; 10 bases map to TRBD2. Germline V gene data show CDR1 as SGHRS and CDR2 as YFSETQ. The CDR3 is 16 amino acids. V lost 4 bases and J lost 0; bases outside the gene matches: 7. The chain's CDR3 is CASSAGGTSDSYEQYF. The CDR3, as DNA: TGCGCCAGCAGCGCGGGGGGGACTAGCGACTCCTACGAGCAGTACTTC.

This CDR3 reads CASSKAGLYEQYF. The CDR3 DNA reads TGTGCCAGTAGTAAAGCGGGCCTCTACGAGCAGTACTTC. This chain uses TRBV19 with TRBJ2-7, with D possibly TRBD2 on 6 matching bases. V was clipped by 4 bases and J by 3 bases, with 10 bases between them. Germline CDR1 is LNHDA and CDR2 is SQIVND (reference sequence). The length of the CDR3 is 13 residues.

The rearrangement links TRBV19 to TRBJ1-2; D may be TRBD1 (5 bases). The CDR3 consists of 18 residues. Trimming left V 5 bases short and J 10 bases short, with 32 bases between. Germline CDR1 LNHDA, CDR2 SQIVND (reference sequence). DNA of the CDR3: TGTGCCAGTAGTTCGCGACAGTATTCCCCCCTCGGAAAGACGCCCTACACCTTC. It yields the protein CASSSRQYSPLGKTPYTF.

The J gene is TRBJ2-7, the V gene TRBV6-5, with a possible D match to TRBD1 (5 bases). Germline-derived CDR1 and CDR2 are MNHEY and SVGAGI. This CDR3 is 14 amino acids long. V gave up 5 bases and J gave up 5 bases, with 16 bases separating them. CDR3 DNA: TGTGCCAGCAGTCGACAGAACCTAGTCCACGAGCAGTACTTC. Amino acid sequence: CASSRQNLVHEQYF.

The chain employs TRBV2 and TRBJ2-3; 10 nucleotides agree with TRBD1. CDR1 is SNHLY, CDR2 FYNNEI, per germline. The CDR3 has 15 residues. The V segment lost 4 bases and the J segment 2 bases; nucleotides outside the gene matches: 3. In DNA, the CDR3 is TGTGCCAGCAGTGCGGGACAGGGGAACACAGATACGCAGTATTTT. As protein: CASSAGQGNTDTQYF.

This clone appeared a single time. V usage is TRBV5-1 and J usage is TRBJ2-7; 14 bases fit TRBD2. Germline V gene lookup returns CDR1 SGHRS and CDR2 YFSETQ. Trimming removed 0 bases from V and 4 bases from J; junction bases left unmatched: 9. The CDR3 is 18 amino acids. CDR3 in amino acids: CASSLETSGRARIYEQYF. The DNA for the CDR3 is TGCGCCAGCAGCTTGGAGACTAGCGGGAGGGCCCGGATTTACGAGCAGTACTTC.

The gene calls are TRBV4-2 and TRBJ1-6; TRBD1 matches at 7 bases. J lost 7 bases, V lost 7 bases, and 10 bases had no gene match. There are 15 residues in the CDR3. CDR1 and CDR2 (germline): LGHNA, YNFKEQ. CDR3 in amino acids: CASTPADRVNSPLHF. CDR3 DNA: TGTGCCAGCACCCCTGCCGACAGGGTCAATTCACCCCTCCACTTT.

V gene TRBV10-1 combines with J gene TRBJ2-3, with 7 bases identical to TRBD2. J gave up 4 bases and V 2 bases, and 6 bases lay outside the gene matches. Germline V gene sequence: CDR1 WNHNN, CDR2 SYGVQD (reference sequence). This CDR3 contains 15 residues. The CDR3 reads CASSEEIAGADTQYF. The CDR3 nucleotides read TGCGCCAGCAGTGAGGAAATTGCGGGAGCAGATACGCAGTATTTT.